What follows are 4 T cell receptor beta chains derived from one specimen sequenced in a study of OX40 agonist ivuxolimab in advanced cancers. Here immunoSEQ multiplex PCR was the method, and the copy in TCRdb shows in-frame clones only, minus some. Of roughly 80,000 clones listed, 85% are singletons. Sample: CD4+ or CD8+ T cells sorted from blood, taken in a trial of the OX40 agonist ivuxolimab. The receptors originated from an adult with an advanced solid tumor such as melanoma, head and neck, liver or kidney cancer.

The chain couples TRBV2 to TRBJ2-2; unclear D gene. V gave up 7 bases and J gave up 2 bases, with 14 bases separating them. Germline CDR1 reads SNHLY; CDR2 reads FYNNEI. The CDR3 loop spans 15 amino acids. CDR3 DNA: TGTGCCAGCACAGCCGCAGCCTCTAACACCGGGGAGCTGTTTTTT. Residues: CASTAAASNTGELFF. Using reference TRBV2 and TRBJ2-2 for the parts outside the CDR3, the full variable domain is EPEVTQTPSHQVTQMGQEVILRCVPISNHLYFYWYRQILGQKVEFLVSFYNNEISEKSEIFDDQFSVERPDGSNFTLKIRSTKLEDSAMYFCASTAAASNTGELFFGEGSRLTVL.

Written as DNA, the CDR3 is TGTGCCAGCAGTTTGGAATCAAGAGGAGCTGGGGCCAACGTCCTGACTTTC. As protein: CASSLESRGAGANVLTF. The chain recombines TRBV2 with TRBJ2-6; unclear D gene. The germline V gene has CDR1 SNHLY and CDR2 FYNNEI. Trimming pared 5 bases from V and 2 bases from J, leaving 16 bases between. CDR3 length equals 17 residues.

This chain connects TRBV5-1 to TRBJ1-1, with 8 bases aligning to TRBD1. This CDR3 spans 15 amino acids. Germline V gene lookup returns CDR1 SGHRS and CDR2 YFSETQ. Germline trimming cut 0 bases from V and 3 bases from J; bases unmatched to any gene: 4. The CDR3 region is CASSLEGQVDTEAFF. As DNA, the CDR3 is TGCGCCAGCAGCTTGGAGGGACAGGTTGACACTGAAGCTTTCTTT.

This rearrangement joins TRBV6-6 to TRBJ2-3; TRBD1 matches 7 bases. CDR3 length: 16 residues. V gave up 0 bases and J gave up 4 bases; unmatched junction bases: 7. Per germline, CDR1 MNHNY and CDR2 SVGAGI (reference sequence). Here the CDR3 DNA reads TGTGCCAGCAGTTACTCCCAGGGGGTATCGTCAGATACGCAGTATTTT. This encodes CASSYSQGVSSDTQYF.